This paragraph reports one TCR beta chain. What it recognizes is unknown. Assay: immunoSEQ multiplex PCR; the TCRdb copy retains only in-frame clones and omits some. This sample has around 100,000 clones, with about nine tenths found just once. These data come from a study of PD-L1 blockade in urothelial cancer. About the research overall: In the mid-2010s, patients got going on atezolizumab, taking 1,200 mg intravenously every 3 weeks. Study-level results: Having blood TCR clonality under the median before treatment predicted better survival.

Time point in this sample: pretreatment peripheral blood. Locally advanced or metastatic urothelial carcinoma was present in patients. V was pared by 2 bases and J by 1 base, with 2 bases of the junction left unmatched. Germline V gives CDR1 SNHLY, CDR2 FYNNEI. The CDR3 runs 15 residues. The clonotype originates from a man in his fifties or sixties with urothelial cancer. The chain recombines TRBV2 with TRBJ2-4; 7 bases are a match to TRBD1. The sample consisted of PBMCs, taken around atezolizumab (anti-PD-L1) treatment. The CDR3 loop is CASSELQGAKNIQYF. The CDR3 region has the DNA TGTGCCAGCAGTGAACTACAGGGGGCCAAAAACATTCAGTACTTC.